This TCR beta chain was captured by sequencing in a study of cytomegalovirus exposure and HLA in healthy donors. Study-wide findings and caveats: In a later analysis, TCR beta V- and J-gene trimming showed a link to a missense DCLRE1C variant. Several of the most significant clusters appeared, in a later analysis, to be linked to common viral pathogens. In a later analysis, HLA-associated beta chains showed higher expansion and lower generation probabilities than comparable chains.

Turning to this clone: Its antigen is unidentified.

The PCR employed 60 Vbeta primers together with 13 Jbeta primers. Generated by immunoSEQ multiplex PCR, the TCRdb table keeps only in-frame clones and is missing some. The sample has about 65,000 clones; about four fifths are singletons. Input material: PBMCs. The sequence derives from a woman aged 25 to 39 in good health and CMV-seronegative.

The CDR3 spells CSVEEGGARELFF. In DNA form, the CDR3 reads TGCAGCGTTGAAGAGGGGGGGGCCAGGGAGCTGTTTTTT. The J gene is TRBJ2-2, the V gene TRBV29-1; D is possibly TRBD2 (7 bases). The CDR3 loop spans 13 amino acids. Germline V gene sequence: CDR1 SQVTM, CDR2 ANQGSEA. V was trimmed by 0 bases and J by 9 bases, leaving 11 bases between them.